Below, 27 T cell receptor beta chains from the same sample are listed, as sequenced in a study of STAT5B mutations in CD4+ large granular lymphocyte leukemia. Method: immunoSEQ multiplex PCR; TCRdb's copy keeps in-frame clones and lacks some. Of under 35,000 clones listed, around 90% are singletons. Sequenced: CD4+ T cells from blood buffy coats. These receptors all come from a human donor in good health.

V usage is TRBV15 and J usage is TRBJ1-1, with unresolved D. Between the trimmed V and J ends, which lost 4 bases and 11 bases, there was a span of 23 bases. The germline V gene encodes CDR1 LNHNV and CDR2 YYDKDF (reference sequence). CDR3 length: 15 amino acids. The DNA for the CDR3 is TGTGCCACCAGCATAAGTCGCTCTGACACCCGTGGGGCTTTCTTT. Translated: CATSISRSDTRGAFF.

The chain is built from TRBV6-5 and TRBJ2-7, with D tentatively TRBD2 (5 bases). The CDR3 is 14 amino acids. The V end was cut by 7 bases, the J end by 2 bases, with 15 bases between. Germline CDR1 and CDR2: MNHEY and SVGAGI. The CDR3 loop reads CASTPRTGAYEQYF. In DNA, the CDR3 is TGTGCCAGCACCCCCCGGACTGGTGCCTACGAGCAGTACTTC.

V usage is TRBV7-2 and J usage is TRBJ1-1; D is ambiguous. Trimming left V 5 bases short and J 1 base short, with 14 bases between. The germline gives CDR1 SGHTA, CDR2 FQGNSA. CDR3 length: 15 amino acids. The CDR3 sequence is CASSQTSLANTEAFF. DNA of the CDR3: TGTGCCAGCAGCCAAACTAGTTTAGCGAACACTGAAGCTTTCTTT.

The chain employs TRBV2 and TRBJ2-7; tentatively, D is TRBD2 (6 bases). Germline values: CDR1 SNHLY, CDR2 FYNNEI. Trimming shortened V by 3 bases and J by 2 bases, and 14 bases separated the two germline ends. The CDR3 has 15 residues. CDR3 residues: CASSEGLSGTYEQYF. CDR3 in DNA: TGTGCCAGCAGTGAGGGACTCAGCGGAACCTACGAGCAGTACTTC.

This sequence joins TRBV29-1 and TRBJ1-1; TRBD1 is a possible D gene (6 bases). Germline V gene lookup returns CDR1 SQVTM and CDR2 ANQGSEA. CDR3 size: 14 residues. The V end lost 1 base, the J end lost 1 base, and 10 bases lay between the germline ends. The CDR3 here is CSVEVPGANTEAFF. CDR3 coding DNA: TGCAGCGTTGAAGTTCCAGGGGCGAACACTGAAGCTTTCTTT. Full variable domain (remainder filled in from reference TRBV29-1 and TRBJ1-1): SAVISQKPSRDICQRGTSLTIQCQVDSQVTMMFWYRQQPGQSLTLIATANQGSEATYESGFVIDKFPISRPNLTFSTLTVSNMSPEDSSIYLCSVEVPGANTEAFFGQGTRLTVV.

The V gene is TRBV29-1, the J gene TRBJ1-1, with unresolved D. V lost 3 bases and J 0 bases, leaving 8 bases between the germline ends. CDR1 SQVTM and CDR2 ANQGSEA come from the germline V gene. There are 13 residues in the CDR3. The chain's CDR3 is CSVEGRLNTEAFF. CDR3 DNA sequence: TGCAGCGTTGAGGGCAGGTTGAACACTGAAGCTTTCTTT.

The rearrangement uses TRBV19 and TRBJ1-6; D uncertain. Germline V gene sequence: CDR1 LNHDA, CDR2 SQIVND (reference sequence). V lost 3 bases to trimming and J lost 7 bases, with 16 bases between them. The CDR3 has 16 residues. In DNA, the CDR3 is TGTGCCAGTAGTATGGGTAGGAACAGCCAGAATTCACCCCTCCACTTT. Translated, it gives CASSMGRNSQNSPLHF.

The V and J genes are TRBV20-1 and TRBJ2-1; the D gene could be TRBD1 or TRBD2 (5 bases each). This CDR3 has 11 amino acids. CDR1 and CDR2 (germline): DFQATT, SNEGSKA (reference sequence). V was cut by 7 bases and J by 4 bases, with 8 bases left in between. Written as DNA, the CDR3 is TGCAGTGGGGACGGGTACAATGAGCAGTTCTTC. It encodes CSGDGYNEQFF.

CDR3 protein: CASSLGGSGRAHEQYF. The CDR3 DNA reads TGTGCCAGCAGCTTAGGCGGCAGCGGGAGGGCTCACGAGCAGTACTTC. The V call is TRBV7-2, the J call TRBJ2-7; 10 bases match TRBD2. Germline V gene sequence: CDR1 SGHTA, CDR2 FQGNSA. V shed 1 base and J 5 bases; nucleotides not matched to a gene: 8. This CDR3 has 16 amino acids.

The gene calls are TRBV11-2 and TRBJ1-1; 7 bases line up with TRBD1. This CDR3 has 14 amino acids. The V and J ends lost 5 bases and 1 base, in that order; junction bases with no gene match: 4. Per germline, CDR1 SGHAT and CDR2 FQNNGV. CDR3 bases: TGTGCCAGCAGCACTCGACAGGGGAACACTGAAGCTTTCTTT. This sequence encodes CASSTRQGNTEAFF.

The rearrangement joins TRBV7-3 to TRBJ2-1; unclear D gene. V gave up 4 bases and J gave up 5 bases, with 12 bases separating them. Germline CDR1 SGHTA, CDR2 FQGTGA. This CDR3 has 14 amino acids. The CDR3 loop is CASSSSGPNNEQFF. DNA of the CDR3: TGTGCCAGCAGCTCCTCCGGTCCTAACAATGAGCAGTTCTTC.

This clone has just one count. The chain employs TRBV4-1 and TRBJ2-1; 11 bases agree with TRBD2. Per the germline V gene, CDR1 is MGHRA and CDR2 is YSYEKL. There are 16 residues in the CDR3. Trimming took 4 bases from V and 3 from J; bases not matched to a gene: 5. CDR3 in amino acids: CASSPDTSGSYNEQFF. As DNA, the CDR3 is TGCGCCAGCAGCCCCGACACTAGCGGGAGCTACAATGAGCAGTTCTTC.

This chain joins TRBV6-1 and TRBJ1-4; D not certain. CDR3 length: 13 amino acids. CDR1 is MNHNS, CDR2 SASEGT, per germline. Trimming took off 6 bases at V and 7 bases at J, with 12 bases between the two ends. CDR3 nucleotides: TGTGCCAGCAGGCCGGGATTTAGTGAAAAACTGTTTTTT. It encodes CASRPGFSEKLFF.

The V and J genes are TRBV7-8 and TRBJ2-2; D call uncertain. Germline V lookup: CDR1 SGHVS, CDR2 FQNEAQ. Trimming took off 4 bases at V and 1 base at J, with 7 bases between the two ends. The CDR3 loop spans 14 amino acids. DNA for the CDR3: TGTGCCAGCAGCTCCCAAGGGAACACCGGGGAGCTGTTTTTT. It specifies CASSSQGNTGELFF.

This clone was counted a few times. This chain joins TRBV7-2 and TRBJ1-5; 9 positions match TRBD1. The germline V gene has CDR1 SGHTA and CDR2 FQGNSA. The CDR3 contains 17 residues. V shed 1 base and J 2 bases; nucleotides not matched to a gene: 6. DNA for the CDR3: TGTGCCAGCAGCTTAGAGTTCAGACAGGGGGGCAATCAGCCCCAGCATTTT. It encodes CASSLEFRQGGNQPQHF.

The genes are TRBV7-3 and TRBJ2-2; 15 nucleotides match TRBD2. The CDR3 is made up of 21 amino acids. CDR1 is SGHTA and CDR2 is FQGTGA in the germline V gene. V lost 3 bases and J lost 4; bases outside the gene matches: 15. In nucleotides, the CDR3 is TGTGCCAGCAGCTTCCGATTACTACCGGGACTAGCGGGAGGAGTCACCGGGGAGCTGTTTTTT. This encodes CASSFRLLPGLAGGVTGELFF. The full variable domain, with the rest looked up from reference TRBV7-3 and TRBJ2-2, is GAGVSQTPSNKVTEKGKYVELRCDPISGHTALYWYRQSLGQGPEFLIYFQGTGAADDSGLPNDRFFAVRPEGSVSTLKIQRTERGDSAVYLCASSFRLLPGLAGGVTGELFFGEGSRLTVL.

The gene calls are TRBV29-1 and TRBJ2-7; D is perhaps TRBD1 (6 bases). Germline-derived CDR1 and CDR2 are SQVTM and ANQGSEA. The CDR3 totals 15 residues. V lost 6 bases, J lost 3 bases, and 21 bases lay in between. The CDR3 here is CSVVNRARSYYEQYF. CDR3 sequence (DNA): TGCAGCGTAGTTAACAGGGCAAGGAGCTACTACGAGCAGTACTTC.

The V gene is TRBV7-2, the J gene TRBJ1-2, with D possibly TRBD1 on 6 matching bases. The CDR3 spans 13 residues. Germline V lookup: CDR1 SGHTA, CDR2 FQGNSA. V lost 5 bases to trimming and J lost 4 bases, with 11 bases between them. As DNA, the CDR3 is TGTGCCAGCAGCCGAGACAGGAGCTATGGCTACACCTTC. As protein: CASSRDRSYGYTF.

The chain combines TRBV5-4 with TRBJ2-2, with 7 bases aligning to TRBD2. The CDR3 loop spans 17 amino acids. Germline values: CDR1 SGHNT, CDR2 YYREEE (reference sequence). With 0 bases clipped from V and 6 bases from J, the junction kept 11 bases outside the gene matches. This CDR3 reads CASSLGALGTNPGELFF. The DNA for the CDR3 is TGTGCCAGCAGCTTGGGAGCTTTGGGGACTAACCCCGGGGAGCTGTTTTTT.

This chain joins TRBV5-1 and TRBJ2-7, with TRBD1 identical over 8 bases. Germline values: CDR1 SGHRS, CDR2 YFSETQ. The J segment lost 5 bases and the V segment lost 4 bases, leaving 2 bases of the junction unmatched. The CDR3 is 12 residues long. The DNA of the CDR3 is TGCGCCAGCAGCCGGGACAGGAACGAGCAGTACTTC. Its protein product is CASSRDRNEQYF.

The CDR3 region is CASRSSGSYREQYF. The CDR3 DNA is TGTGCCAGCAGGTCTAGCGGGAGTTATCGCGAGCAGTACTTC. This sequence joins TRBV7-2 and TRBJ2-7; 10 bases agree with TRBD2. Trimming took 6 bases from V and 6 from J; bases not matched to a gene: 8. Per germline, CDR1 SGHTA and CDR2 FQGNSA. The length of the CDR3 is 14 residues.

The V call is TRBV28, the J call TRBJ2-3; 10 bases agree with TRBD2. This CDR3 comprises 17 residues. J was trimmed by 5 bases and V by 6 bases; bases with no gene match: 14. From germline, CDR1 is MDHEN and CDR2 SYDVKM. The CDR3 bases are TGTGCCAGCAGCCCTATTCCGGGACTAGCGCGACAAGATACGCAGTATTTT. Its protein is CASSPIPGLARQDTQYF.

The V call is TRBV27, the J call TRBJ2-1; D ambiguous. The germline V gene encodes CDR1 MNHEY and CDR2 SMNVEV (reference sequence). The CDR3 runs to 15 residues. The ends were cut back, 1 base at V and 7 bases at J, with 14 bases in the middle. The CDR3 sequence is CASSLLPRGWNEQFF. CDR3 nucleotides: TGTGCCAGCAGTTTATTACCCCGCGGATGGAATGAGCAGTTCTTC.

The chain employs TRBV28 and TRBJ2-1; TRBD2 agrees at 8 bases. The CDR3 runs 15 residues. Trimming took 3 bases from V and 2 from J; bases not matched to a gene: 3. Germline V lookup: CDR1 MDHEN, CDR2 SYDVKM. The CDR3 sequence: CASSFPSGPYNEQFF. The CDR3, as DNA: TGTGCCAGCAGTTTTCCTAGCGGGCCCTACAATGAGCAGTTCTTC.

This clone was counted a single time. The rearrangement uses TRBV7-9 and TRBJ2-5; 7 bases align to TRBD2. This CDR3 is 14 amino acids long. V lost 3 bases, J lost 1 base, and 2 bases stayed unmatched. The germline V gene encodes CDR1 SEHNR and CDR2 FQNEAQ (reference sequence). Here the CDR3 reads CASSFGTTQETQYF. CDR3 sequence (DNA): TGTGCCAGCAGCTTTGGGACTACCCAAGAGACCCAGTACTTC.

This chain joins TRBV7-2 and TRBJ1-2; a possible D gene is TRBD1 (5 bases). V gave up 6 bases and J gave up 4 bases, with 18 bases separating them. Germline CDR1 is SGHTA and CDR2 is FQGNSA. CDR3 length equals 15 residues. The CDR3 DNA sequence: TGTGCCAGCAGTTCTTACTTCGACAGTATCTATGGCTACACCTTC. Protein product: CASSSYFDSIYGYTF.

V is TRBV27 and J is TRBJ2-7; tentatively, D is TRBD1 (8 bases). Trimming pared 2 bases from V and 3 bases from J, leaving 20 bases between. This CDR3 is built from 17 residues. CDR1 and CDR2 from the germline V gene are MNHEY and SMNVEV (reference sequence). The CDR3 DNA follows: TGTGCCAGCAGTTTAGCGGGGGACAGGCCTCATTACTACGAGCAGTACTTC. Protein sequence: CASSLAGDRPHYYEQYF.